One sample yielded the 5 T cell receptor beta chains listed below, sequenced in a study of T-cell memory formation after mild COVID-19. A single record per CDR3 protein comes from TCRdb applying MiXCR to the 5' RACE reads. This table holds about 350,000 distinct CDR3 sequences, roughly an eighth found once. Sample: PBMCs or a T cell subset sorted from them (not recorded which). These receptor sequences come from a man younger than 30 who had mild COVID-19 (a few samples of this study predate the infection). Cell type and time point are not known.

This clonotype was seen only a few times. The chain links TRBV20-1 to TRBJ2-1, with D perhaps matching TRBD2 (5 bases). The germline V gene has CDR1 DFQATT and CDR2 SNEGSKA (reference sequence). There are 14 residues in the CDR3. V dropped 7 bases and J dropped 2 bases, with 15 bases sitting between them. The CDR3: CSGTGGLPYNEQFF. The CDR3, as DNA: TGCAGTGGGACTGGCGGGCTCCCCTACAATGAGCAGTTCTTC.

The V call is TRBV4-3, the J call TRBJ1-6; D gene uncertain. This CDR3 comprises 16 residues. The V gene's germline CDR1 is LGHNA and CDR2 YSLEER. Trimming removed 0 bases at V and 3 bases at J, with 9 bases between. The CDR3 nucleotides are TGCGCCAGCAGCCAAGAAAGTAACCACTATAATTCACCCCTCCACTTT. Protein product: CASSQESNHYNSPLHF.

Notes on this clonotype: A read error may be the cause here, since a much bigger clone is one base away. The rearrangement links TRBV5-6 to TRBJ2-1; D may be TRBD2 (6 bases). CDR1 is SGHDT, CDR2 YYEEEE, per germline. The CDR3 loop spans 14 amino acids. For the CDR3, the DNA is TGTTCCAGCAGCTTGGAGGGGCCCTACAATGAGCAGTTCTTC. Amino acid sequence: CSSSLEGPYNEQFF. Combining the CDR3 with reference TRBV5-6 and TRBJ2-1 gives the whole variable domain DAGVTQSPTHLIKTRGQQVTLRCSPKSGHDTVSWYQQALGQGPQFIFQYYEEEERQRGNFPDRFSGHQFPNYSSELNVNALLLGDSALYLCSSSLEGPYNEQFFGPGTRLTVL.

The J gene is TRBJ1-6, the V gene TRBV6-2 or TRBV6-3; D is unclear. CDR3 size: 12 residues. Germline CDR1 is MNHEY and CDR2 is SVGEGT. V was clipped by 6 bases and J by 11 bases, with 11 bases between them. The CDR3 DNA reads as TGTGCCAGCAGCTTCCTTAGGGCACCCCTCCACTTT. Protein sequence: CASSFLRAPLHF.

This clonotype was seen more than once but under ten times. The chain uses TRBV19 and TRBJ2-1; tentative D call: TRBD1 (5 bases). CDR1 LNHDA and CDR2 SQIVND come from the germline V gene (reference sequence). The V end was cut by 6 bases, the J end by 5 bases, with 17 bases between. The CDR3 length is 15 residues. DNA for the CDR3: TGTGCCAGTAGCTTGGGATTGTCAGGGAACAATGAGCAGTTCTTC. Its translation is CASSLGLSGNNEQFF.